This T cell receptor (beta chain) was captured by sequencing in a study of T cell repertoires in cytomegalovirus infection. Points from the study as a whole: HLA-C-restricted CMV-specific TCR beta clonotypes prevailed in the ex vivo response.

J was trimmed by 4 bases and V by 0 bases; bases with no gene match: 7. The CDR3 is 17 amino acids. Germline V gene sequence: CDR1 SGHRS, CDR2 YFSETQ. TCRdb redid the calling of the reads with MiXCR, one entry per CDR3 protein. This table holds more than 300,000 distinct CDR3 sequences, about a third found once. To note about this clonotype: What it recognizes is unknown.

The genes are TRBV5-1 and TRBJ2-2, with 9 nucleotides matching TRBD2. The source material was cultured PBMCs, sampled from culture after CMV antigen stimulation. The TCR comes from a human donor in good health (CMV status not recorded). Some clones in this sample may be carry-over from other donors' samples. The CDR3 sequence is CASSLAPSTSGTGELFF. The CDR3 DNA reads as TGCGCCAGCAGCTTGGCCCCCTCGACTAGCGGCACCGGGGAGCTGTTTTTT.